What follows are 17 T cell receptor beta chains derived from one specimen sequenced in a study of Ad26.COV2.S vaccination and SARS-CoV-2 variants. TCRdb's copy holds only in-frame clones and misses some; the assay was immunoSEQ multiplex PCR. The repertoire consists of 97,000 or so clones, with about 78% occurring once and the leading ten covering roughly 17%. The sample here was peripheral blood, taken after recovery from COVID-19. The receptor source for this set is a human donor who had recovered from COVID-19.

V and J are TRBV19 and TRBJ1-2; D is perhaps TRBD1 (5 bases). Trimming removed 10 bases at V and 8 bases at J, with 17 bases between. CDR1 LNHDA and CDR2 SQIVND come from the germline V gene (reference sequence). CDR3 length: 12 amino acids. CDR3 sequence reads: CATRRGNSGYTF. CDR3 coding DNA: TGTGCCACCCGAAGGGGTAACTCGGGCTACACCTTC.

For the CDR3, the DNA is TGCGCCAGCAGCTTGGGACCGACAGGACCTCAGCCCCAGCATTTT. Amino acid sequence: CASSLGPTGPQPQHF. The J gene is TRBJ1-5, the V gene TRBV5-1, with D possibly TRBD1 on 6 matching bases. The V end lost 0 bases, the J end lost 6 bases, and 13 bases lay between the germline ends. In germline, CDR1 is SGHRS, CDR2 YFSETQ. CDR3 length: 15 amino acids. The variable domain in full, with the rest retrieved from reference TRBV5-1 and TRBJ1-5, is KAGVTQTPRYLIKTRGQQVTLSCSPISGHRSVSWYQQTPGQGLQFLFEYFSETQRNKGNFPGRFSGRQFSNSRSEMNVSTLELGDSALYLCASSLGPTGPQPQHFGDGTRLSIL.

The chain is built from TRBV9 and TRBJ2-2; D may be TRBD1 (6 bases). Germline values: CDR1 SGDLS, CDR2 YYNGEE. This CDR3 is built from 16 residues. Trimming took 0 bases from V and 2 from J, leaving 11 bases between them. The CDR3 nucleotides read TGTGCCAGCAGCGTAGGGGGGCTAACAAACACCGGGGAGCTGTTTTTT. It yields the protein CASSVGGLTNTGELFF. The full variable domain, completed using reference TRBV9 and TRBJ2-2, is DSGVTQTPKHLITATGQRVTLRCSPRSGDLSVYWYQQSLDQGLQFLIQYYNGEERAKGNILERFSAQQFPDLHSELNLSSLELGDSALYFCASSVGGLTNTGELFFGEGSRLTVL.

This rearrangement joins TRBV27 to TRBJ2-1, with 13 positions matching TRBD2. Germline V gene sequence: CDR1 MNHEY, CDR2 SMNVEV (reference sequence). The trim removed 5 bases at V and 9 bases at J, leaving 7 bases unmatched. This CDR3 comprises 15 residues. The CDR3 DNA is TGTGCCAGCAGTATGGGACTAGCGGGGATGAGTGAGCAGTTCTTC. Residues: CASSMGLAGMSEQFF.

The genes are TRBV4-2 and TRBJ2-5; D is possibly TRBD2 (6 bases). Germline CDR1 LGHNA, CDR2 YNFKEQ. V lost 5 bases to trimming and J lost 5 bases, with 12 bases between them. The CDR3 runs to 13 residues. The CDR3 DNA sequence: TGTGCCAGCAGCGGCGGGATAGGGGAGACCCAGTACTTC. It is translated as CASSGGIGETQYF.

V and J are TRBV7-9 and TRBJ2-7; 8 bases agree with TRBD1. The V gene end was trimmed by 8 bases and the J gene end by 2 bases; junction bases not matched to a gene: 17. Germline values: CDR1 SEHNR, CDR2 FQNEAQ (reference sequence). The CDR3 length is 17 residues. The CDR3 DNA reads TGTGCCAGCGGGACCGCTAGAACAGGGGGATCGACCTACGAGCAGTACTTC. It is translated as CASGTARTGGSTYEQYF.

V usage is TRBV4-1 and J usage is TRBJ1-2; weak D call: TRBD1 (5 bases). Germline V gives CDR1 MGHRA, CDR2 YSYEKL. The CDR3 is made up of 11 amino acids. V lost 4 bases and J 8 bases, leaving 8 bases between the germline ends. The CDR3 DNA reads TGCGCCAGCAGCCGAGGGGACGGCTACACCTTC. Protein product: CASSRGDGYTF.

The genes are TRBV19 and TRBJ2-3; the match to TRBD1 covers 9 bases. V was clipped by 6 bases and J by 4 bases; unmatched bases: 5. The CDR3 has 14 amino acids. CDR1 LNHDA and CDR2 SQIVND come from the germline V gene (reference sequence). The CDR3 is CASSPGQGSDTQYF. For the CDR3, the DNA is TGTGCCAGTAGCCCGGGACAGGGTTCAGATACGCAGTATTTT.

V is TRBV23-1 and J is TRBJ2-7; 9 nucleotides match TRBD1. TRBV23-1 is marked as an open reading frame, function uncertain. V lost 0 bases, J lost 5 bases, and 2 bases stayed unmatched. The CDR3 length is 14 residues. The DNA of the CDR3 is TGCGCCAGCAGTCAATCGGGACAGGGTAACGAGCAGTACTTC. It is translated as CASSQSGQGNEQYF.

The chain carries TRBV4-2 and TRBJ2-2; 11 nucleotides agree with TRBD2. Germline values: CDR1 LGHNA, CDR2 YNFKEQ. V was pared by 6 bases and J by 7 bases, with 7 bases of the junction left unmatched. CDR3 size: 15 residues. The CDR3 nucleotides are TGTGCCAGCAGAGTAGCGGGGGGGCAGTACGGGGAGCTGTTTTTT. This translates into CASRVAGGQYGELFF.

CDR3 protein: CSVGGVYEQYF. The DNA for the CDR3 is TGCAGCGTTGGAGGGGTCTACGAGCAGTACTTC. The rearrangement joins TRBV29-1 to TRBJ2-7; either TRBD1 or TRBD2 may supply D (5 bases each). The CDR3 sequence is 11 residues long. Germline V gene data show CDR1 as SQVTM and CDR2 as ANQGSEA. The germline V and J ends were trimmed by 4 bases and 3 bases, with 7 bases remaining between them.

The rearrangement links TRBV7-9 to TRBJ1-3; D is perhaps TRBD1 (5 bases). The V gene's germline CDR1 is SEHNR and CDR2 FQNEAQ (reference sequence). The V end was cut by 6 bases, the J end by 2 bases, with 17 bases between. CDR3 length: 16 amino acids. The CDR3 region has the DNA TGTGCCAGCAGACTGACCGGGACGGACACTGGAAACACCATATATTTT. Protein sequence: CASRLTGTDTGNTIYF.

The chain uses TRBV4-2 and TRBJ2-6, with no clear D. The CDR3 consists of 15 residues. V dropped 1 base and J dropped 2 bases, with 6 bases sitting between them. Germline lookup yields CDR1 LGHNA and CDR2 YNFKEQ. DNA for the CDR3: TGTGCCAGCAGCCAAGTCCGGGCTGGGGCCAACGTCCTGACTTTC. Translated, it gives CASSQVRAGANVLTF.

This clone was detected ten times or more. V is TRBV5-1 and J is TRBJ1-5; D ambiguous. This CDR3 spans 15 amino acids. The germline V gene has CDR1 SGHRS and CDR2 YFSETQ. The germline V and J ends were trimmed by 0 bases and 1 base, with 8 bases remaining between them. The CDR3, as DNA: TGCGCCAGCAGCTTGGGAGTCGGGAGCAATCAGCCCCAGCATTTT. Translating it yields CASSLGVGSNQPQHF. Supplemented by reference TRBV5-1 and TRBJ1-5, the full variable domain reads KAGVTQTPRYLIKTRGQQVTLSCSPISGHRSVSWYQQTPGQGLQFLFEYFSETQRNKGNFPGRFSGRQFSNSRSEMNVSTLELGDSALYLCASSLGVGSNQPQHFGDGTRLSIL.

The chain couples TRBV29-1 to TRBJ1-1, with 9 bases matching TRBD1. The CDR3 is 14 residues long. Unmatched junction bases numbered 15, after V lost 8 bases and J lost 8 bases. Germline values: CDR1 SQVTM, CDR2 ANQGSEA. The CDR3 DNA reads TGCAGCTCATACGGGGCACAGGGGGCTAAGGAAGCTTTCTTT. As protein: CSSYGAQGAKEAFF.

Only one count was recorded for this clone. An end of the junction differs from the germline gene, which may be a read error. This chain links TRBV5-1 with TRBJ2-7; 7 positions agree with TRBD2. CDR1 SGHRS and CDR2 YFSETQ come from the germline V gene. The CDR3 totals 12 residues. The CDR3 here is CASTGEGQLETF. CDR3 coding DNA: TGCGCCAGTACCGGGGAGGGGCAACTTGAGACATTC.

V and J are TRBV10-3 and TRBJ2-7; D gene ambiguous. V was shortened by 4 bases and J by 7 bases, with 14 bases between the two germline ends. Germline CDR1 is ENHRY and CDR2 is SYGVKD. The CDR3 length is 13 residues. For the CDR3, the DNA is TGTGCCATCAGTGCGTACCTCGCTGGGGAGCAGTACTTC. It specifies CAISAYLAGEQYF.